These 27 T cell receptor beta chains were all obtained from the same sample, sequenced in a study of T cells in Graves' hyperthyroidism and ophthalmopathy. RNA transcripts gave rise to amplified TCR beta CDR3 regions. An initial round of RT-PCR targeting the TCR CDR3 relied on the HTBI primer set. TCRdb re-called the multiplex PCR reads through MiXCR, storing one row per CDR3 protein. The data contain some 180,000 distinct CDR3 sequences, about 17% of them singletons. The sequenced sample consisted of blood. These receptors were taken from a woman aged 50 to 65 with Graves' hyperthyroidism.

The V call is TRBV7-8, the J call TRBJ1-6; TRBD1 matches 8 bases. CDR1 SGHVS and CDR2 FQNEAQ come from the germline V gene. The CDR3 length is 14 residues. V lost 5 bases, J lost 7 bases, and 4 bases stayed unmatched. CDR3 in amino acids: CASSPGGFNSPLHF. In DNA, the CDR3 is TGTGCCAGCAGCCCAGGGGGCTTCAATTCACCCCTCCACTTT. Supplemented by reference TRBV7-8 and TRBJ1-6, the full variable domain reads GAGVSQSPRYKVAKRGQDVALRCDPISGHVSLFWYQQALGQGPEFLTYFQNEAQLDKSGLPSDRFFAERPEGSVSTLKIQRTQQEDSAVYLCASSPGGFNSPLHFGNGTRLTVT.

Only a few counts were recorded for this clonotype. The chain recombines TRBV5-6 with TRBJ1-2; 8 bases match TRBD1. With 4 bases clipped from V and 4 bases from J, the junction kept 6 bases outside the gene matches. Germline values: CDR1 SGHDT, CDR2 YYEEEE. This CDR3 has 14 residues. The DNA for the CDR3 is TGTGCCAGCAGCAGGGTCACAGGGGGCTATGGCTACACCTTC. Translated, it gives CASSRVTGGYGYTF.

This clonotype came up a few times. At one end, the junction sequence differs from germline, possibly due to a read error. The chain recombines TRBV20-1 with TRBJ2-7; D is tentatively TRBD1 or TRBD2 (5 bases each). CDR1 and CDR2 (germline): DFQATT, SNEGSKA (reference sequence). The CDR3 is made up of 13 amino acids. CDR3 protein: CSAVRDASYERYF. In DNA form, the CDR3 reads TGCAGTGCCGTAAGGGACGCCTCCTACGAGCGGTACTTC.

The sample holds many counts of this clonotype. The chain combines TRBV27 with TRBJ2-7; no clear D gene. Germline V gene data show CDR1 as MNHEY and CDR2 as SMNVEV (reference sequence). The CDR3 has 15 residues. V shed 2 bases and J shed 3 bases, with 14 bases lying between them. The CDR3 DNA reads as TGTGCCAGCAGTTTACGTAGGGATGTGTTCTACGAGCAGTACTTC. It codes for CASSLRRDVFYEQYF.

In this sample, this clonotype turned up many times. The J gene is TRBJ1-5, the V gene TRBV18; 8 bases fit TRBD1. The V and J ends lost 4 bases and 1 base, in that order; junction bases with no gene match: 6. From germline, CDR1 is KGHSH and CDR2 LQKENI. The CDR3 consists of 16 residues. CDR3 sequence reads: CASSLYRDRSNQPQHF. DNA for the CDR3: TGTGCCAGCTCACTGTACCGGGACAGGAGCAATCAGCCCCAGCATTTT. The entire variable domain, with the rest obtained from reference TRBV18 and TRBJ1-5, is as follows: NAGVMQNPRHLVRRRGQEARLRCSPMKGHSHVYWYRQLPEEGLKFMVYLQKENIIDESGMPKERFSAEFPKEGPSILRIQQVVRGDSAAYFCASSLYRDRSNQPQHFGDGTRLSIL.

This clonotype was seen many times. The V call is TRBV11-3, the J call TRBJ2-5; no clear D gene. CDR3 length equals 13 residues. With 4 bases removed from V and 3 bases from J, the gap between germline ends came to 9 bases. Germline CDR1 reads SGHNT; CDR2 reads YENEEA. The CDR3 DNA reads TGTGCCAGCAGCTCCAACAGAGAAGAGACCCAGTACTTC. Amino acids: CASSSNREETQYF.

J is TRBJ2-1 and V is TRBV30; TRBD2 matches 15 bases. The germline gives CDR1 GTSNPN, CDR2 SVGIG (reference sequence). The CDR3 totals 14 residues. V was pared by 5 bases and J by 9 bases, with 5 bases of the junction left unmatched. The CDR3 loop reads CAWSTGLAGGEQFF. CDR3 sequence (DNA): TGTGCCTGGTCTACGGGACTAGCGGGAGGTGAGCAGTTCTTC.

With regard to this clonotype: This may come from a read error, since a much larger clone is one base off. The chain carries TRBV12-3 or TRBV12-4 and TRBJ1-1; the D gene is possibly TRBD1 (6 bases). The CDR3 loop spans 14 amino acids. Trimming took off 7 bases at V and 5 bases at J, with 17 bases between the two ends. The DNA for the CDR3 is TGTGCCAGCACCTCGACAGGAGGAGGGACTGAAGCTTTCTTT. Its protein product is CASTSTGGGTEAFF.

This clonotype appeared many times. This chain links TRBV10-3 with TRBJ1-2; a possible D gene is TRBD1 (5 bases). The germline CDR1 and CDR2 sequences are ENHRY and SYGVKD. V shed 0 bases and J shed 4 bases, with 15 bases lying between them. The CDR3 totals 16 residues. CDR3 in amino acids: CAISESSLQGGYGYTF. The CDR3 DNA reads TGTGCCATCAGTGAGTCCTCCCTCCAGGGTGGCTATGGCTACACCTTC.

This chain joins TRBV7-3 and TRBJ1-6, with D possibly TRBD1 on 6 matching bases. V lost 4 bases to trimming and J lost 10 bases, with 11 bases between them. The CDR3 contains 13 residues. Germline V gene data show CDR1 as SGHTA and CDR2 as FQGTGA. The CDR3 sequence: CASSSGARSPLHF. As DNA, the CDR3 is TGTGCCAGCAGCTCGGGGGCGCGGTCACCCCTCCACTTT.

This clonotype was found many times. This chain uses TRBV7-8 with TRBJ1-5; no clear D. CDR1 and CDR2 (germline): SGHVS, FQNEAQ. V lost 2 bases and J lost 0, with 8 bases in between. The CDR3 has 15 residues. The CDR3 is CASSLSGISNQPQHF. Here the CDR3 DNA reads TGTGCCAGCAGCTTAAGTGGAATTAGCAATCAGCCCCAGCATTTT.

This clonotype was picked up many times. V usage is TRBV29-1 and J usage is TRBJ2-7; D possibly matches TRBD1 or TRBD2 (5 bases each). The CDR3 loop spans 14 amino acids. Germline V gives CDR1 SQVTM, CDR2 ANQGSEA. The V end lost 2 bases, the J end lost 6 bases, and 17 bases lay between the germline ends. The CDR3 sequence is CSVEILVGAGEQYF. In DNA, the CDR3 is TGCAGCGTTGAAATTTTAGTAGGGGCGGGCGAGCAGTACTTC.

For the CDR3, the DNA is TGTGCCAGCAGTTTATTCTCGTCTATAGTATCGAACACCGGGGAGCTGTTTTTT. Residues: CASSLFSSIVSNTGELFF. J is TRBJ2-2 and V is TRBV27; D gene unclear. V was shortened by 1 base and J by 0 bases, with 15 bases between the two germline ends. Germline assignment: CDR1 MNHEY and CDR2 SMNVEV (reference sequence). The CDR3 has 18 amino acids.

This chain links TRBV5-1 with TRBJ1-5; TRBD1 might be the D (5 bases). Germline V gene lookup returns CDR1 SGHRS and CDR2 YFSETQ. The CDR3 runs 13 residues. Trimming removed 4 bases at V and 5 bases at J, with 10 bases between. The CDR3 DNA reads TGCGCCAGCAGCCGGGGCCCAGATCAGCCCCAGCATTTT. Protein: CASSRGPDQPQHF.

A remark on this clonotype: A much larger clone is a single base away; this may be a read error. This sequence joins TRBV7-8 and TRBJ1-2; TRBD1 might be the D (5 bases). Germline V gives CDR1 SGHVS, CDR2 FQNEAQ. This CDR3 is 12 amino acids long. CDR3 in DNA: TGTGCCAGCGGCTTAGTGGGGGATGGCTACACCTTC. Translation gives CASGLVGDGYTF.

This clonotype has at least ten counts. Written as DNA, the CDR3 is TGCGCCAGCAGGAGAATTTCCTACGAGCAGTACTTC. This sequence encodes CASRRISYEQYF. The V call is TRBV10-2, the J call TRBJ2-7; no clear D. CDR1 WSHSY and CDR2 SAAADI come from the germline V gene. The germline V and J ends were trimmed by 6 bases and 1 base, with 7 bases remaining between them. This CDR3 comprises 12 residues.

This clonotype was counted at least ten times. The CDR3 spells CASSSRGRNQPQHF. In DNA, the CDR3 is TGTGCCAGCAGCTCCCGAGGGCGCAATCAGCCCCAGCATTTT. The V call is TRBV3-1, the J call TRBJ1-5; no definite D call. Looked up from germline, CDR1 is LGHDT and CDR2 is YNNKEL (reference sequence). The CDR3 has 14 amino acids. With 5 bases removed from V and 2 bases from J, the gap between germline ends came to 10 bases.

This clonotype has a count of ten or more. The chain recombines TRBV19 with TRBJ2-5, with D perhaps TRBD1 (5 bases). The V and J ends lost 3 bases and 7 bases respectively, with 12 bases between them. The CDR3 is 13 residues long. Germline CDR1 LNHDA, CDR2 SQIVND (reference sequence). The DNA for the CDR3 is TGTGCCAGTAGTATCGGCAGGGAAGGGACCCAGTACTTC. Its translation is CASSIGREGTQYF.

This clonotype has ten or more counts. This chain links TRBV24-1 with TRBJ2-3; TRBD2 is a possible D gene (6 bases). The CDR3 is 12 residues long. CDR1 KGHDR and CDR2 SFDVKD come from the germline V gene. Trimming left V 8 bases short and J 3 bases short, with 8 bases between. The DNA for the CDR3 is TGTGCCACCAACGGGGGTACAGATACGCAGTATTTT. Translated: CATNGGTDTQYF.

This clonotype was seen ten or more times. Here the CDR3 reads CASSDTLPGQGNNEQFF. The CDR3 nucleotides are TGTGCCAGCAGTGACACACTACCGGGACAGGGGAACAATGAGCAGTTCTTC. This chain connects TRBV6-4 to TRBJ2-1, with TRBD1 identical over 10 bases. This CDR3 is 17 amino acids long. V shed 2 bases, J shed 5 bases, and the junction held 9 bases outside the gene matches. Germline loops: CDR1 MRHNA, CDR2 SNTAGT.

This clonotype appeared many times. The gene calls are TRBV20-1 and TRBJ1-1; D is uncertain. The CDR3 totals 12 residues. Germline V gene lookup returns CDR1 DFQATT and CDR2 SNEGSKA (reference sequence). CDR3 region: CSARRTNTEAFF. CDR3 DNA sequence: TGCAGCGCCCGTCGGACTAACACTGAAGCTTTCTTT.

This clonotype was counted at least ten times. V and J are TRBV6-5 and TRBJ2-7, with 9 nucleotides matching TRBD2. This CDR3 has 15 residues. J gave up 2 bases and V 4 bases, and 6 bases lay outside the gene matches. CDR1 MNHEY and CDR2 SVGAGI come from the germline V gene. This CDR3 is CASSSFAGGAYEQYF. The CDR3 DNA follows: TGTGCCAGCAGTTCGTTCGCGGGGGGGGCCTACGAGCAGTACTTC.

In this sample, this clonotype turned up many times. The chain joins TRBV24-1 to TRBJ2-3, with 13 positions matching TRBD2. CDR1 is KGHDR, CDR2 SFDVKD, per germline. The V and J ends lost 3 bases and 6 bases, in that order; junction bases with no gene match: 5. The CDR3 sequence is 16 residues long. CDR3 nucleotides: TGTGCCACCAGTGATCATGGACTAGCGGGAGCGGATACGCAGTATTTT. This sequence encodes CATSDHGLAGADTQYF.

This clonotype was counted at least ten times. The CDR3 region is CASSESLAGVGYEQFF. CDR3 bases: TGTGCCAGCAGCGAAAGCCTAGCGGGAGTCGGTTATGAGCAGTTCTTC. The chain is built from TRBV11-2 and TRBJ2-1; 10 bases align to TRBD2. The CDR3 sequence is 16 residues long. Germline V gene sequence: CDR1 SGHAT, CDR2 FQNNGV. The ends lost 5 bases at V and 8 bases at J; junction bases unmatched: 12.

This clonotype was seen ten or more times. V gene TRBV29-1 combines with J gene TRBJ2-1; TRBD1 matches at 11 bases. CDR3 size: 13 residues. Germline values: CDR1 SQVTM, CDR2 ANQGSEA. Germline trimming cut 3 bases from V and 6 bases from J; bases unmatched to any gene: 1. The CDR3 sequence is CSVEGTGGNEQFF. CDR3 nucleotide sequence: TGCAGCGTTGAGGGGACAGGGGGCAATGAGCAGTTCTTC.

The chain couples TRBV12-3 or TRBV12-4 to TRBJ1-1; 11 nucleotides align to TRBD1. This CDR3 has 15 amino acids. Trimming cost V 6 bases and J 7 bases; bases outside gene matches: 10. CDR3 nucleotides: TGTGCCAGCAGCCTCTTCGGACAGGGGGCAGGTGAAGCTTTCTTT. Protein sequence: CASSLFGQGAGEAFF.

J is TRBJ2-2 and V is TRBV12-3 or TRBV12-4, with TRBD1 matching 10 bases. V gave up 7 bases and J gave up 4 bases; unmatched junction bases: 24. This CDR3 is 21 amino acids long. CDR3 amino acids: CASNLGQGMAQGLVGTGELFF. In DNA, the CDR3 is TGTGCCAGCAACTTGGGACAGGGGATGGCACAGGGACTAGTTGGCACCGGGGAGCTGTTTTTT.